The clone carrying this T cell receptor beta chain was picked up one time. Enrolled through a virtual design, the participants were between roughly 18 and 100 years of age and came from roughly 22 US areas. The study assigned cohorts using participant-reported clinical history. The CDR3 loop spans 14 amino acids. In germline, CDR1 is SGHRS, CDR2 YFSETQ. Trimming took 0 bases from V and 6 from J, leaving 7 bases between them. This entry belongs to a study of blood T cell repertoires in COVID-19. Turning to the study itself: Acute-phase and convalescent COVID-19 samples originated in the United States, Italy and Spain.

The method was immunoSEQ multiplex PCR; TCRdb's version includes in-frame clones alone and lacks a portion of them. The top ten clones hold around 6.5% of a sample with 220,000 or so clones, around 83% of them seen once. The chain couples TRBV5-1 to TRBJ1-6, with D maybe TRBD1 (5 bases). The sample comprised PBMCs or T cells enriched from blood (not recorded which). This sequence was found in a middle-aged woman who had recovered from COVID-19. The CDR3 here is CASSLEQGNSPLHF. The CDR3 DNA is TGCGCCAGCAGCTTGGAGCAGGGTAATTCACCCCTCCACTTT.